These T cell receptor beta chains were read from a single sample in a study of cytomegalovirus exposure and HLA in healthy donors. Libraries were prepared by immunoSEQ multiplex PCR; TCRdb keeps only in-frame clonotypes and omits some of them. The data show approximately 100,000 clones, about 81% seen once. Source material: PBMCs. The origin of the receptors is a man aged 40-55 years in good health and CMV-seronegative. The CDR3 runs from the conserved cysteine through the conserved F or W. The order of the fields is V gene, J gene, clone size, D gene, CDR3 protein, CDR3 DNA. D genes are given only for firm matches. Where a row states a size, it is once, few, many or the class of an expanded clone; other rows omit it.

V gene: TRBV5-5
J gene: TRBJ1-2
clone size: -
D gene: TRBD1
CDR3 protein: CAGSLDRGSIGYTF
CDR3 DNA: TGTGCCGGCAGCTTGGACAGGGGATCAATTGGCTACACCTTC

V gene: TRBV2
J gene: TRBJ2-7
clone size: few
D gene: -
CDR3 protein: CASSEATGGSYEQYF
CDR3 DNA: TGTGCCAGCAGTGAAGCGACGGGTGGGTCCTACGAGCAGTACTTC

V gene: TRBV7-6
J gene: TRBJ2-5
clone size: few
D gene: -
CDR3 protein: CASSLAVGRQETQYF
CDR3 DNA: TGTGCCAGCAGCTTAGCAGTCGGTCGGCAAGAGACCCAGTACTTC

V gene: TRBV6-5
J gene: TRBJ1-1
clone size: -
D gene: -
CDR3 protein: CATRVGRNTEAFF
CDR3 DNA: TGTGCCACCAGAGTCGGGAGAAACACTGAAGCTTTCTTT

V gene: TRBV2
J gene: TRBJ2-1
clone size: -
D gene: TRBD2
CDR3 protein: CASSVGRTSYNEQFF
CDR3 DNA: TGTGCCAGCAGTGTGGGGAGGACTAGCTACAATGAGCAGTTCTTC

V gene: TRBV5-8
J gene: TRBJ2-5
clone size: -
D gene: TRBD1
CDR3 protein: CASSSPTGRETQYF
CDR3 DNA: TGTGCCAGCAGCAGCCCGACAGGGAGAGAGACCCAGTACTTC

V gene: TRBV5-1
J gene: TRBJ2-7
clone size: -
D gene: TRBD1
CDR3 protein: CASSTQTGTGFNEQYF
CDR3 DNA: TGCGCCAGCAGCACACAAACCGGGACAGGGTTCAACGAGCAGTACTTC

V gene: TRBV7-9
J gene: TRBJ1-2
clone size: -
D gene: TRBD1
CDR3 protein: CSSSLGATDRDGYGYTF
CDR3 DNA: TGTTCCAGCAGCTTAGGAGCAACGGACAGGGATGGGTATGGCTACACCTTC

V gene: TRBV9
J gene: TRBJ1-3
clone size: -
D gene: -
CDR3 protein: CASSTGQTSGNTIYF
CDR3 DNA: TGTGCCAGCAGCACCGGACAGACCTCTGGAAACACCATATATTTT

V gene: TRBV29-1
J gene: TRBJ1-2
clone size: -
D gene: -
CDR3 protein: CSVLDSNYGYTF
CDR3 DNA: TGCAGCGTGTTGGACAGTAACTATGGCTACACCTTC

V gene: TRBV30
J gene: TRBJ2-2
clone size: few
D gene: -
CDR3 protein: CAWSVLLTRGELFF
CDR3 DNA: TGTGCCTGGAGTGTTCTGCTGACTCGCGGGGAGCTGTTTTTT

V gene: TRBV27
J gene: TRBJ1-1
clone size: -
D gene: -
CDR3 protein: CASSLRGKISPAGEAFF
CDR3 DNA: TGTGCCAGCAGTTTACGAGGAAAAATATCGCCCGCGGGTGAAGCTTTCTTT

V gene: TRBV5-1
J gene: TRBJ2-5
clone size: -
D gene: TRBD1
CDR3 protein: CASSSSGTGFGETQYF
CDR3 DNA: TGCGCCAGCAGCTCTTCCGGGACAGGGTTCGGAGAGACCCAGTACTTC

V gene: TRBV7-9
J gene: TRBJ2-7
clone size: -
D gene: TRBD2
CDR3 protein: CASSPPGGPGGEQYF
CDR3 DNA: TGTGCCAGCAGCCCCCCGGGGGGGCCCGGGGGTGAGCAGTACTTC

V gene: TRBV5-1
J gene: TRBJ2-1
clone size: few
D gene: -
CDR3 protein: CASSSSGVRYNEQFF
CDR3 DNA: TGCGCCAGCAGCTCGTCGGGGGTTAGGTACAATGAGCAGTTCTTC

V gene: TRBV7-2
J gene: TRBJ1-2
clone size: -
D gene: TRBD1
CDR3 protein: CASSLRPGQGDGYTF
CDR3 DNA: TGTGCCAGCAGCTTACGTCCGGGACAGGGGGATGGCTACACCTTC

V gene: TRBV30
J gene: TRBJ2-5
clone size: -
D gene: -
CDR3 protein: CAWSAGQRETQYF
CDR3 DNA: TGTGCCTGGAGTGCGGGACAACGGGAGACCCAGTACTTC

V gene: TRBV29-1
J gene: TRBJ1-2
clone size: -
D gene: -
CDR3 protein: CSAGGRDYGYTF
CDR3 DNA: TGCAGCGCTGGTGGGAGGGACTATGGCTACACCTTC

V gene: TRBV11-2
J gene: TRBJ1-2
clone size: -
D gene: -
CDR3 protein: CASSLSQSINYGYTF
CDR3 DNA: TGTGCCAGCAGCTTATCACAGTCCATTAACTATGGCTACACCTTC

V gene: TRBV5-8
J gene: TRBJ2-1
clone size: -
D gene: -
CDR3 protein: CASSRDNSYNEQFF
CDR3 DNA: TGTGCCAGCAGCCGGGACAACTCCTACAATGAGCAGTTCTTC

V gene: TRBV28
J gene: TRBJ1-1
clone size: -
D gene: -
CDR3 protein: CASSPWNTEAFF
CDR3 DNA: TGTGCCAGCAGTCCATGGAACACTGAAGCTTTCTTT

V gene: TRBV29-1
J gene: TRBJ1-2
clone size: -
D gene: TRBD1
CDR3 protein: CSVEADRGRGNYGYTF
CDR3 DNA: TGCAGCGTTGAAGCGGACAGGGGCCGTGGAAACTATGGCTACACCTTC

V gene: TRBV7-9
J gene: TRBJ1-4
clone size: -
D gene: TRBD1
CDR3 protein: CASSPSVTGEEKLFF
CDR3 DNA: TGTGCCAGCAGTCCCTCCGTGACAGGGGAGGAAAAACTGTTTTTT

V gene: TRBV27
J gene: TRBJ1-3
clone size: few
D gene: -
CDR3 protein: CASSPGSGNTIYF
CDR3 DNA: TGTGCCAGCAGCCCAGGGTCTGGAAACACCATATATTTT

V gene: TRBV6-5
J gene: TRBJ2-1
clone size: -
D gene: -
CDR3 protein: CASSSSSKPYNEQFF
CDR3 DNA: TGTGCCAGCAGTTCGAGCTCGAAACCCTACAATGAGCAGTTCTTC

V gene: TRBV14
J gene: TRBJ1-6
clone size: -
D gene: -
CDR3 protein: CASSQYGGSYNSPLHF
CDR3 DNA: TGTGCCAGCAGCCAATACGGCGGGTCCTATAATTCACCCCTCCACTTT

V gene: TRBV11-2
J gene: TRBJ1-2
clone size: -
D gene: TRBD1
CDR3 protein: CASSLWDRHDYTF
CDR3 DNA: TGTGCCAGCAGCTTATGGGACAGACACGACTACACCTTC

V gene: TRBV10-1
J gene: TRBJ2-1
clone size: -
D gene: TRBD1
CDR3 protein: CASQGQGFVEQFF
CDR3 DNA: TGCGCCAGCCAGGGACAGGGTTTTGTTGAGCAGTTCTTC

V gene: TRBV2
J gene: TRBJ1-4
clone size: few
D gene: TRBD1
CDR3 protein: CASSSPDRGGEKLFF
CDR3 DNA: TGTGCCAGCAGTTCCCCAGACAGGGGGGGCGAAAAACTGTTTTTT

V gene: TRBV4-1
J gene: TRBJ1-3
clone size: -
D gene: TRBD1
CDR3 protein: CASSQAGQGLRNTIYF
CDR3 DNA: TGCGCCAGCAGCCAAGCCGGACAGGGGTTAAGAAACACCATATATTTT

V gene: TRBV6-5
J gene: TRBJ2-2
clone size: -
D gene: -
CDR3 protein: CASSYIRLAPGELFF
CDR3 DNA: TGTGCCAGCAGTTACATCAGATTGGCCCCCGGGGAGCTGTTTTTT

V gene: TRBV11-2
J gene: TRBJ1-3
clone size: -
D gene: TRBD1
CDR3 protein: CASSSPLGTGVGNTIYF
CDR3 DNA: TGTGCCAGCAGCTCACCCCTGGGGACAGGGGTTGGAAACACCATATATTTT

V gene: TRBV5-1
J gene: TRBJ2-2
clone size: -
D gene: -
CDR3 protein: CASRREGAGTGELFF
CDR3 DNA: TGCGCCAGCAGGCGAGAAGGGGCGGGAACCGGGGAGCTGTTTTTT

V gene: TRBV4-2
J gene: TRBJ2-7
clone size: -
D gene: -
CDR3 protein: CASSQNRDTYYEQYF
CDR3 DNA: TGTGCCAGCAGCCAAAACCGGGACACTTACTACGAGCAGTACTTC

V gene: TRBV30
J gene: TRBJ1-3
clone size: -
D gene: TRBD1
CDR3 protein: CAWGQGARDTIYF
CDR3 DNA: TGTGCCTGGGGACAGGGGGCGAGGGACACCATATATTTT

V gene: TRBV6-1
J gene: TRBJ2-7
clone size: -
D gene: TRBD2
CDR3 protein: CASSEGLAGGPYEQYF
CDR3 DNA: TGTGCCAGCAGTGAAGGCTTAGCGGGGGGGCCCTACGAGCAGTACTTC

V gene: TRBV5-1
J gene: TRBJ1-2
clone size: -
D gene: -
CDR3 protein: CASSLDPGNNYGYTF
CDR3 DNA: TGCGCCAGCAGCTTGGATCCGGGTAATAACTATGGCTACACCTTC

V gene: TRBV4-1
J gene: TRBJ1-5
clone size: -
D gene: TRBD1
CDR3 protein: CASSQEGQGAPQPQHF
CDR3 DNA: TGCGCCAGCAGCCAAGAGGGACAGGGGGCCCCTCAGCCCCAGCATTTT

V gene: TRBV30
J gene: TRBJ1-3
clone size: few
D gene: -
CDR3 protein: CAWSVRGTSGNTIYF
CDR3 DNA: TGTGCCTGGAGTGTACGAGGGACTTCTGGAAACACCATATATTTT

V gene: TRBV5-4
J gene: TRBJ1-5
clone size: -
D gene: TRBD1
CDR3 protein: CASSFTGGGSNQPQHF
CDR3 DNA: TGTGCCAGCAGCTTTACAGGGGGCGGAAGCAATCAGCCCCAGCATTTT

V gene: TRBV18
J gene: TRBJ2-7
clone size: -
D gene: -
CDR3 protein: CASSIKTDYEQYF
CDR3 DNA: TGTGCCAGCTCAATAAAGACAGACTACGAGCAGTACTTC

V gene: TRBV6-1
J gene: TRBJ2-7
clone size: -
D gene: -
CDR3 protein: CASSAQGEGYEQYF
CDR3 DNA: TGTGCCAGCAGTGCACAGGGGGAGGGCTACGAGCAGTACTTC

V gene: TRBV18
J gene: TRBJ1-2
clone size: once
D gene: -
CDR3 protein: CASSPMDRNYGYTF
CDR3 DNA: TGTGCCAGCTCACCAATGGACAGAAACTATGGCTACACCTTC

V gene: TRBV18
J gene: TRBJ2-7
clone size: -
D gene: TRBD1
CDR3 protein: CASSSTGQGFYEQYF
CDR3 DNA: TGTGCCAGCTCATCCACGGGACAGGGTTTTTACGAGCAGTACTTC

V gene: TRBV2
J gene: TRBJ2-7
clone size: -
D gene: TRBD1
CDR3 protein: CASSRRDRAGEQYF
CDR3 DNA: TGTGCCAGCAGCCGCCGGGACAGGGCGGGCGAGCAGTACTTC

V gene: TRBV6-1
J gene: TRBJ2-7
clone size: -
D gene: -
CDR3 protein: CASSEAHSLSTYEQYF
CDR3 DNA: TGTGCCAGCAGTGAAGCGCATTCTCTATCGACCTACGAGCAGTACTTC

V gene: TRBV7-8
J gene: TRBJ1-5
clone size: -
D gene: -
CDR3 protein: CASSKDGDQPQHF
CDR3 DNA: TGTGCCAGCAGCAAGGACGGGGATCAGCCCCAGCATTTT

V gene: TRBV7-2
J gene: TRBJ1-5
clone size: few
D gene: TRBD1
CDR3 protein: CASSLVQDRGQPQHF
CDR3 DNA: TGTGCCAGCAGCTTAGTGCAGGACAGGGGTCAGCCCCAGCATTTT

V gene: TRBV2
J gene: TRBJ2-7
clone size: -
D gene: TRBD1
CDR3 protein: CASSTGTGRVEQYF
CDR3 DNA: TGTGCCAGCAGTACCGGGACAGGGAGGGTCGAGCAGTACTTC

V gene: TRBV5-1
J gene: TRBJ2-3
clone size: -
D gene: TRBD2
CDR3 protein: CASSSLISGGAVDTQYF
CDR3 DNA: TGCGCCAGCAGCTCCTTAATTAGCGGGGGGGCCGTAGATACGCAGTATTTT

V gene: TRBV7-8
J gene: TRBJ2-7
clone size: -
D gene: TRBD1
CDR3 protein: CASSLGTGPFYEQYF
CDR3 DNA: TGTGCCAGCAGCCTCGGGACAGGGCCGTTCTACGAGCAGTACTTC

V gene: TRBV5-1
J gene: TRBJ2-2
clone size: -
D gene: TRBD2
CDR3 protein: CASSLQAGATGELFF
CDR3 DNA: TGCGCCAGCAGCTTGCAAGCGGGGGCGACCGGGGAGCTGTTTTTT

V gene: TRBV28
J gene: TRBJ2-7
clone size: -
D gene: -
CDR3 protein: CASRPGAAYEQYF
CDR3 DNA: TGTGCCAGCAGACCAGGGGCCGCCTACGAGCAGTACTTC

V gene: TRBV6-6
J gene: TRBJ2-1
clone size: -
D gene: -
CDR3 protein: CASSYDVRGNEQFF
CDR3 DNA: TGTGCCAGCAGTTACGACGTCAGGGGAAACGAGCAGTTCTTC